This TCR beta chain was recorded in a study of human T cells and chemical hapten exposure. The overall study: While the approximately 25-week study was under way, patients received diphenylcyclopropenone on the scalp every week. Study results and caveats: The count of PT1 expanded TCRs correlated positively with patch test score.

The time point was: patch test 1, 2 weeks after DPC sensitization. Noted treatment: therapeutic diphenylcyclopropenone sensitization with weekly scalp DPC. Authors' data handling: Sequenced samples showed a median of around 91,000 TCRs each, with counts running from about 20,000 to 690,000. Using its own MiXCR run on the RACE reads, TCRdb lists one record per CDR3 protein. Clone size and V and J calls follow TCRdb, not the original study. Of more than 95,000 distinct CDR3 sequences listed, 12% were seen once; the top ten hold approximately 1.5%. This clonotype came up many times. Its antigen is unidentified. The sequenced sample was whole blood, obtained in connection with sensitization to the hapten diphenylcyclopropenone (DPC). This receptor was identified in a woman between 45 and 60 years old with alopecia areata. Some clones in this sample may be carry-over from other donors' samples.

CDR3 sequence: CSATIMAGKGYEQYF. As DNA, the CDR3 is TGCAGTGCTACCATTATGGCGGGGAAAGGGTACGAGCAGTACTTC. This chain links TRBV20-1 with TRBJ2-7; D may be TRBD2 (6 bases). From germline, CDR1 is DFQATT and CDR2 SNEGSKA (reference sequence). This CDR3 has 15 residues. V lost 4 bases to trimming and J lost 4 bases, with 20 bases between them.